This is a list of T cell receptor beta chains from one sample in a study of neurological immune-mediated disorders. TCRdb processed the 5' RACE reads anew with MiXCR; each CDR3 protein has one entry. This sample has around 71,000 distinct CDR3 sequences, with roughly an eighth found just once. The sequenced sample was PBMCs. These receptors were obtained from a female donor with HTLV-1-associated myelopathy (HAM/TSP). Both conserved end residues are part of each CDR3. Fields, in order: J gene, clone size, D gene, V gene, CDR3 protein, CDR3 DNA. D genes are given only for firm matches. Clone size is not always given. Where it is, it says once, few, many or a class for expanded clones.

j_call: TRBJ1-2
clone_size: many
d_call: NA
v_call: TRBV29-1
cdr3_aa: CSVEDWALGYGYTF
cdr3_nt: TGCAGCGTTGAAGACTGGGCTCTAGGCTATGGCTACACCTTC

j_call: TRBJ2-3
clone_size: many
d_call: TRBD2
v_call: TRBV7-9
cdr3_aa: CASSFTGTSEDTQYF
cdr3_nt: TGTGCCAGCAGCTTTACCGGGACTAGCGAGGATACGCAGTATTTT

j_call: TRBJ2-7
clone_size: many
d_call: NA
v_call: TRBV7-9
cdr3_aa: CASSSFGRSSYEQYF
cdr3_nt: TGTGCCAGCAGCTCATTCGGACGGAGCTCCTACGAGCAGTACTTC

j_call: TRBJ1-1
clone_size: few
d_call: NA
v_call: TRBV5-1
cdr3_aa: CASSLGTGAIEAFF
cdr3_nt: TGCGCCAGCAGCTTAGGGACGGGGGCGATTGAAGCTTTCTTT

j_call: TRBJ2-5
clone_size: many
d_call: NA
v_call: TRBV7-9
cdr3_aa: CATVFQGETQYF
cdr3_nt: TGTGCCACCGTGTTTCAGGGAGAGACCCAGTACTTC

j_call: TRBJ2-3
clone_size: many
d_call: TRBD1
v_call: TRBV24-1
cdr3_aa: CATRERTGGTDTQYF
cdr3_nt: TGTGCCACCAGGGAAAGGACAGGGGGGACAGATACGCAGTATTTT

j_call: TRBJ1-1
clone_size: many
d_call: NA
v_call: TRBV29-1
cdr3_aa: CSVVSGPNTEAFF
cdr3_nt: TGCAGCGTTGTTTCAGGGCCGAACACTGAAGCTTTCTTT

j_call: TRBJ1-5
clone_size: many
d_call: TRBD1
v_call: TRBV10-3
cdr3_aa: CAISESDRGNQPQHF
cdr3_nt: TGTGCCATCAGTGAGTCGGACAGGGGAAATCAGCCCCAGCATTTT

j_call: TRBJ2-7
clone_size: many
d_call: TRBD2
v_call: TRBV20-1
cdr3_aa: CSARDPSGGYEQYF
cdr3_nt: TGCAGTGCTAGAGATCCTAGCGGGGGCTACGAGCAGTACTTC

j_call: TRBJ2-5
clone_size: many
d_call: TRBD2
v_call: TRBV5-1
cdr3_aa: CASSLGGYSGGAPETQYF
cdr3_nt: TGCGCCAGCAGCTTGGGAGGGTACTCCGGGGGGGCCCCGGAGACCCAGTACTTC

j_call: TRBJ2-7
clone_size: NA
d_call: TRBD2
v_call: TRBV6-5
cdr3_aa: CASSTTGGKSYEQYF
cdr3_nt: TGTGCCAGCAGCACAACGGGGGGGAAGTCCTACGAGCAGTACTTC

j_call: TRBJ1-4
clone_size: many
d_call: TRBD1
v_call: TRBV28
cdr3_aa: CASSLLTGAEKLFF
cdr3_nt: TGTGCCAGCAGCCTTTTGACAGGGGCTGAAAAACTGTTTTTT

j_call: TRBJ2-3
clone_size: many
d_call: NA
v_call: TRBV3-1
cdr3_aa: CASSLNTDTQYF
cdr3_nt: TGTGCCAGCAGCCTTAATACCGATACGCAGTATTTT

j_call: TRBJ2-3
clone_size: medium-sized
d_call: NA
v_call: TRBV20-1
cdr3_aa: CSAIRADTQYF
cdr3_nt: TGCAGTGCTATCAGGGCGGATACGCAGTATTTT

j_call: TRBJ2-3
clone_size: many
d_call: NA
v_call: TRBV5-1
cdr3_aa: CASSPAPTTDTQYF
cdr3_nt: TGCGCCAGCAGCCCGGCACCTACCACAGATACGCAGTATTTT

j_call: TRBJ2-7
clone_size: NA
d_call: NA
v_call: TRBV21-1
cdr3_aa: CAISPWTSGGARYEQYF
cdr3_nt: TGTGCCATCAGCCCCTGGACTAGCGGGGGGGCCCGGTACGAGCAGTACTTC

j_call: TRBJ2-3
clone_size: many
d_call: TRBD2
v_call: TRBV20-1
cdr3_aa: CSATLRTSGGRTDTQYF
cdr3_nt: TGCAGTGCTACCCTTCGGACTAGCGGGGGGCGCACAGATACGCAGTATTTT

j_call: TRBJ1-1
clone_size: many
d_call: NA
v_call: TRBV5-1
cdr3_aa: CASSFSRDLSTEAFF
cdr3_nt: TGCGCCAGCAGCTTTTCCAGGGACTTGAGCACTGAAGCTTTCTTT

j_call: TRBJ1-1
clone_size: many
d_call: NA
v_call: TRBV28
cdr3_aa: CASTGLNTEAFF
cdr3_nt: TGTGCCAGCACAGGGCTGAACACTGAAGCTTTCTTT

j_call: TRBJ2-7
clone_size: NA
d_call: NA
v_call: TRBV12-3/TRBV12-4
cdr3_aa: CASSFRGGVAYEQYF
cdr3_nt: TGTGCCAGCAGTTTTAGAGGCGGGGTAGCCTACGAGCAGTACTTC

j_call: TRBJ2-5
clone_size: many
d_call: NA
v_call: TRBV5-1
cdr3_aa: CASSFLGQKETQYF
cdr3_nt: TGCGCCAGCAGCTTTCTCGGACAGAAAGAGACCCAGTACTTC

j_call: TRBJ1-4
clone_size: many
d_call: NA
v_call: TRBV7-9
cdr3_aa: CASSLQTGVGEKLFF
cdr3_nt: TGTGCCAGCAGCTTACAGACGGGGGTTGGTGAAAAACTGTTTTTT

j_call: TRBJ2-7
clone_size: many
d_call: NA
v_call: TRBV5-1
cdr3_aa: CASSSFLGYEQYF
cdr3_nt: TGCGCCAGCAGCTCTTTTCTCGGCTACGAGCAGTACTTC